This T cell receptor (beta chain) was documented in a study of T-cell memory formation after mild COVID-19. The wider study: Each donor largely had its own TCR clusters.

This clonotype appeared many times. TCRdb passed the 5' RACE reads through MiXCR, listing each CDR3 protein once. The sample consists of some 120,000 distinct CDR3 sequences, approximately 6.3% of them appearing once. The sample consisted of PBMCs or a T cell subset sorted from them (not recorded which). This TCR was recovered from an adult woman who had mild COVID-19 (a few samples of this study predate the infection). Cell type and time point are not known.

CDR3 region: CASSLRESGYGYTF. CDR3 coding DNA: TGTGCCAGCAGTTTGCGGGAGTCGGGCTATGGCTACACCTTC. This sequence joins TRBV27 and TRBJ1-2; D unclear. The CDR3 totals 14 residues. Germline V gene sequence: CDR1 MNHEY, CDR2 SMNVEV (reference sequence). Trimming removed 3 bases from V and 4 bases from J, with 12 bases in between.